The entry below gives a single TCR beta chain sequence along with its context. Its antigen is still unknown. This entry is derived from a study of T cells in Graves' hyperthyroidism and ophthalmopathy. V was cut by 6 bases and J by 3 bases, with 16 bases left in between. CDR3 length equals 15 residues. Germline lookup yields CDR1 SGHKS and CDR2 YYEKEE (reference sequence). Uncontrolled infection, other autoimmune disease, pregnancy and lactation each barred patients from inclusion. Study-wide points: Most clonotypes expanded in the thyroid (above 0.001) were also present in blood. The model identified upcoming ophthalmopathy a median around 7.1 months ahead of onset. Ophthalmopathy was separated from stable hyperthyroidism by a 13 V-J model.

RNA transcripts gave rise to amplified TCR beta CDR3 regions. The HTBI set primed first-round TCR CDR3 RT-PCR. TCRdb re-called the multiplex PCR reads with MiXCR, one entry per CDR3 protein. Altogether fewer than 800,000 distinct CDR3 sequences are present, 15% to 20% being singletons, with the ten largest covering approximately 8.4%. The chain joins TRBV5-5 to TRBJ1-5; D gene unclear. This clonotype was obtained from a young man with Graves' hyperthyroidism. The source material was blood. The CDR3 DNA reads as TGTGCCAGCACATTTCCACCGCTTCCCAATCAGCCCCAGCATTTT. Its translation: CASTFPPLPNQPQHF.